The T cell receptor beta chain described here comes from a study of cytomegalovirus exposure and HLA in healthy donors (dated 2017 in TCRdb). For the wider study: In an earlier analysis of 550 to 750 of the donors, around 300 Gb of sequence data and 95 million to 130 million unique TCR beta sequences from roughly 180 million T cells were reported. The study used immunosequencing to profile the T cell repertoires of approximately 650 subjects and linked those repertoires to cytomegalovirus serostatus. To predict cytomegalovirus infection status, the study combined high-throughput TCR immunosequencing, statistical association of individual TCRs with disease status, and machine learning. Alongside the repertoire data, information on donor age, sex, ethnicity and CMV serostatus was compiled. About five DR-DQ haplotypes were handled as single units for association and clustering, since linkage in the cohort was strong. In an earlier analysis of 500 to 650 of the donors, high-throughput TCR beta sequencing was used to judge whether each TCR beta V gene segment behaved as functional or pseudogenic. A later genetic analysis used genome-wide SNP genotypes for about 65% of the 666 donors, treating that subset as a discovery cohort. Typing coverage varied by locus: 629-630 donors for A, B, C, DRB1 and DQB1; roughly 520 for DQA1; around 570 for DPA1; around 450 for DPB1. The study aimed to test whether signatures of past pathogen exposure could be identified by cataloging public T cell receptors. Both class I and class II loci were covered by HLA typing, at four-digit resolution. Of the roughly 400 genotyped donors, 75% to 85% were placed in the genetic ancestry cluster associated with self-reported Caucasian donors. Roughly 310 gigabases of sequencing data and around 87 million unique TCR sequences were included in an early release covering about 700 HLA-typed donors. In addition to the first cohort of hundreds of subjects, a separate validation cohort of 130 or so different subjects was used. To study patterns of TCR occurrence, a later analysis re-analyzed previously published TCR beta repertoires from 600 to 750 donors and added high-resolution HLA genotyping. Every discovery cohort repertoire had been produced on one sequencing platform. Rather than using new phenotypic data, the later analysis identified candidate immune exposures from TCR beta sequences and from how often those sequences occurred across donors. On average, around 200,000 unique TCR beta nucleotide sequences were sequenced per donor among 398 genotyped donors of the cohort, with around 19% of those sequences being non-productive.

In total, just over 650 healthy bone marrow donors made up the cohort. All cohort members were sampled while nominally healthy, although unrecorded immune exposures were likely present. The donor was CMV seropositive and was included in the group of 250 to 300 seropositive cohort members. A peripheral blood sample was collected from each donor, and TCR beta sequencing was performed on peripheral blood mononuclear cells. Genomic DNA extraction from the blood cell samples was performed with the Qiagen DNeasy Blood Extraction Kit. Receptors were amplified or captured by the immunoSEQ multiplex PCR assay. For the multiplex PCR, a mixture combining 60 forward primers for TCR Vbeta segments and 13 reverse primers for TCR Jbeta segments was used. The CDR3 region of rearranged TCR beta genes was amplified from genomic DNA by a multiplex PCR assay. Amplified TCR beta libraries were sequenced as 87-base-pair reads on the Illumina HiSeq System. Under the source paper's analysis protocol: A later analysis tallied roughly 76 million unique TCR beta chains across the 700 or so repertoires, and some 10 million of those chains were shared by two or more donors. A nearest-neighbor algorithm error-corrected the raw reads and collapsed the reads into unique sequences, merging closely related sequences to remove PCR and sequencing errors. V, D and J gene segments were assigned by aligning CDR3 sequences to IMGT reference sequences. For a sequence to be retained, a match of at least six nucleotides was required to both a V gene segment and a J gene segment. Rearrangements were classified as productive when the CDR3 lacked stop codons and remained in frame with V and J, and all other rearrangements were classified as non-productive. Following IMGT convention, CDR3 was defined as the stretch from the second conserved V-encoded cysteine up to the conserved J-encoded phenylalanine. Sequences without an unambiguous match to a single V gene segment were excluded from the earlier analysis of 587 of the donors. In an earlier analysis of 587 of the donors, V segments were called functional above 56.7% productive rearrangements and were called segregating when the between-donor standard deviation exceeded 5%. A statistical classification framework was built for diagnosing cytomegalovirus status from the catalog of TCR beta chain sequences. In a later analysis, V and J genes were assigned by comparing TCR nucleotide sequences against IMGT/GENE-DB human TR gene sequences. A later analysis assigned CDR3 sequences and most-parsimonious VDJ recombination scenarios with the TCRdist pipeline. A later analysis defined each TCR beta chain by its CDR3 amino acid sequence plus V-gene family, and excluded reads lacking a unique V-gene family. A later analysis removed several hundred highly shared, low-generation-probability nucleotide sequences to deal with suspected cross-contamination and a sequencing artifact. A later analysis calculated a clonal expansion index for each public chain from normalized within-repertoire ranks of inferred template counts. In a later analysis, generation probabilities were computed using a VDJ recombination model fitted to out-of-frame rearrangements, and the results were checked against IGoR. In a later analysis, hypergeometric tests were used to score TCR-TCR, TCR-HLA and TCR-CMV co-occurrence, with a repertoire-size bias correction applied to TCR pairs. A later analysis estimated false discovery rates by permuting HLA or CMV assignments 20 times. A later analysis grouped co-occurring TCRs with DBSCAN, adding TCRdist sequence similarity when clustering within HLA-allele-positive subsets. For co-occurrence clustering, repertoires with fewer than 30,000 or more than 120,000 public chains were excluded, along with five repertoires with anomalous nucleotide sharing. Drawn from immuneACCESS, this table holds only the in-frame rearrangements with V and J called that TCRdb kept. Clones are partly lost; checked studies trace under half to an unresolved V gene and leave the rest unexplained. V and J calls and clone size are those listed in that table; D and trimming were worked out from the DNA. Within this sample are 150,000 to 200,000 clones, with over 80% of them counted one time only. The top ten constitute around 4.1% of the sample.

V and J are truncated by 1 base and 7 bases respectively, leaving an intervening sequence of 8 bases. The germline V gene specifies KGHSH as CDR1 and LQKENI as CDR2. The CDR3 covers 13 residues, taking in both the cysteine and the phenylalanine. The kept DNA is CDR3 alone, 39 bases in frame from the first base. Paper-wide results and their limitations: V-gene and J-gene trimming of TCR beta chains was associated with a missense DCLRE1C variant in a later genetic analysis, and the association was replicated in an independent cohort. The study gave a list of around 170 TCR beta chains associated with cytomegalovirus. When HLA alleles, especially DR and DQ, strongly co-occurred, attributing TCR associations to individual alleles was difficult. Roughly uniform sequencing depth across donors was assumed in presence/absence analyses, although this assumption may not hold. According to a later analysis, parvovirus B19, influenza, CMV and Epstein-Barr virus appeared linked to several top co-occurrence clusters. In a later analysis, TCR association rates were found to vary across HLA loci, with the most associated TCRs seen for DRB1 alleles and the fewest for HLA-C alleles. The sequencing pipeline was judged likely to have produced a cluster of highly shared sequence variants as a technical artifact. Because counts were too low, seventeen rarely observed V segments, including chromosome 9 orphons, were excluded from the earlier analysis of fewer than 650 of the donors. In an earlier analysis of around 500 of the donors, most TCR beta V segments appeared in productive rearrangements about 87% or about 30% of the time, broadly matching IMGT annotations. The classifier was reported to diagnose cytomegalovirus status with high specificity and sensitivity in both the original and validation cohorts. The authors suggested that the approach could potentially be extended to other disease states and immunological phenotypes. The cohort was sequenced for TCR beta chains only, and without alpha or paired-chain data the features that could be detected were limited. A later analysis associated 15,000 to 20,000 TCR beta sequences with specific HLA alleles at a false discovery rate of 0.05. Most CMV-associated TCR beta chains appeared to be HLA-restricted in a later analysis, and the HLA associations seemed to be driven largely by CMV exposure. A further reported finding was that TCR beta sequences accurately predicted the HLA-A and HLA-B alleles for most subjects in the first cohort. Linkage disequilibrium might explain the correlated functional status among segregating V segments, but an unknown experimental factor could not be excluded. Because HLA typing was missing for some donors at each locus, association tests included only the typed subset. For the cohort, immune exposure information was limited to CMV serostatus. Some IMGT-functional V segments, including TRBV6-2 and TRBV6-3, could not be distinguished by the 87-base-pair reads and were therefore excluded. Compared with the roughly 670-donor mean, donors in an Asian-associated ancestry cluster had fewer N-insertions in productive TCRs, according to a later genetic analysis. Compared with equally common non-associated chains, HLA-associated TCR beta chains in a later analysis were more clonally expanded and had lower generation probabilities. Three of the identified cytomegalovirus-associated TCR beta chains were confirmed in vitro to be specific for cytomegalovirus antigens. Most TCR sequences were seen in very few donors, while some public TCRs were found in many individuals.

Regarding this clone: What this receptor recognizes is not known. No quality values exist for individual bases; no much larger clone is one base distant.

Sequencing was done on a sample of PBMCs. This clonotype originated in a man aged 50 or older in good health and CMV-seropositive. This chain is built from TRBV18 and TRBJ2-1; the D gene is perhaps TRBD1, on 5 matching bases. The encoded CDR3 is CASSPRQGNEQFF. The nucleotide sequence is given as TGTGCCAGCTCACCACGGCAGGGTAATGAGCAGTTCTTC.